This entry features one TCR beta chain sequence. This entry belongs to a study of blood T cell repertoires in COVID-19. Across the whole study: Researchers got acute and convalescent COVID-19 samples from the United States, Italy and Spain. T cells, B-cell-depleted T cells, or PBMCs provided the cDNA or gDNA that served as material.

Looked up from germline, CDR1 is SNHLY and CDR2 is FYNNEI. This CDR3 region has 14 residues. Losses at the gene ends were 8 bases for V and 0 bases for J; bases not matched to a gene: 5. Patients at the Seattle site were enrolled during active infection and followed longitudinally. In the source study's methods: Estimated nucleated cell counts came from reference gene primer amplification. Only in-frame clones appear in the TCRdb table, and some are missing; sequencing was by immunoSEQ multiplex PCR. That table furnishes V, J and clone size, whereas the DNA furnished D and trimming. The sample records a few hundred thousand clones, roughly 90% being singletons.

The clonotype comes from a woman in her twenties or thirties with COVID-19, enrolled during active disease. V is TRBV2 and J is TRBJ2-3; 7 bases line up with TRBD1. The sequencing sample was made of peripheral blood. CDR3: CASQWDSSTDTQYF. DNA for the CDR3: TGTGCCAGCCAATGGGACAGTAGCACAGATACGCAGTATTTT.